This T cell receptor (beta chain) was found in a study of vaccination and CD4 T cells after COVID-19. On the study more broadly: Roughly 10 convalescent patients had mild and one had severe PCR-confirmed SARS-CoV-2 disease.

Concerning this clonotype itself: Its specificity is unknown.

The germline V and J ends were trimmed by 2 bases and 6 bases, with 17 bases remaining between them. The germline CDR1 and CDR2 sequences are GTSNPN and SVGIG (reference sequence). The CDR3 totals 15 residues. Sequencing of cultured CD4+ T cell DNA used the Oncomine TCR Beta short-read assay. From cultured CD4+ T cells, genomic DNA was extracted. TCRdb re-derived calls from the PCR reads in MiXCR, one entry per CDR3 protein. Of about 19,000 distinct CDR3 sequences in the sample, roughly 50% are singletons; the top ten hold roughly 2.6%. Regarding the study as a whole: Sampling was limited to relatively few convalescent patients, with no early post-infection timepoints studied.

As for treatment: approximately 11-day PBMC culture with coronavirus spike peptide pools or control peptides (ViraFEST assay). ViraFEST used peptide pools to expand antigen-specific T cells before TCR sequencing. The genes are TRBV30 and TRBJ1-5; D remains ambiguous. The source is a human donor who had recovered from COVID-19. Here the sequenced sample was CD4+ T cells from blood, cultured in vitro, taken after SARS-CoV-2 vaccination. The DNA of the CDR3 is TGTGCCTGGAGTCCTCAACTTCGGAGCGGTCAGCCCCAGCATTTT. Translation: CAWSPQLRSGQPQHF.